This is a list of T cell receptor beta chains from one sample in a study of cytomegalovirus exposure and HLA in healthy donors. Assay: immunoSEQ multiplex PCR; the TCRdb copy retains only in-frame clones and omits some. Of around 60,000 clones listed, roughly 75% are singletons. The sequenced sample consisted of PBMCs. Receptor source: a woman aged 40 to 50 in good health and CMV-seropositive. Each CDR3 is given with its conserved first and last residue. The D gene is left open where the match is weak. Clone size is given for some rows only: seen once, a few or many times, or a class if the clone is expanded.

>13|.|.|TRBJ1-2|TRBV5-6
TGTGCCAGCAGCCCCCGATCGGGGTATGGCTACACCTTC
CASSPRSGYGYTF
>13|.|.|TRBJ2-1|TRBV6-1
TGTGCGTTTGGGGGGAGCTCCTACAATGAGCAGTTCTTC
CAFGGSSYNEQFF
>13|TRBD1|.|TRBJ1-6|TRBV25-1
TGTGCCAGCAGTAGACAGGGAGGCTCACCCCTCCACTTT
CASSRQGGSPLHF
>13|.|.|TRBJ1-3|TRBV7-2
TGTGCCAGCAGCTCAGGACAGACAAACACCATATATTTT
CASSSGQTNTIYF
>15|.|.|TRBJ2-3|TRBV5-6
TGTGCCAGCAGCTTGGAACAGATTGGGCGAGATACGCAGTATTTT
CASSLEQIGRDTQYF
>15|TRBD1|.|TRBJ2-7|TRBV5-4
TGTGCCAGCAGCCCAACAGGGACAGGGGGGTACGAGCAGTACTTC
CASSPTGTGGYEQYF
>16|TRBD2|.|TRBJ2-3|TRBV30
TGTGCCTGGAGTGTTGTCAGCGGGGGGACCACAGATACGCAGTATTTT
CAWSVVSGGTTDTQYF
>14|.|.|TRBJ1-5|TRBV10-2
TGCGCCAGCAGTGAGGGGGCGACTTATCAGCCCCAGCATTTT
CASSEGATYQPQHF
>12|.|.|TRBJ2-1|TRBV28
TGTGCCAGCAGTCCGCCCGGGACAGAGCAGTTCTTC
CASSPPGTEQFF
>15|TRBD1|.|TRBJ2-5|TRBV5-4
TGTGCCAGCAGCTCGCGCCGGGACAGGGTTCAAGAGCAGTACTTC
CASSSRRDRVQEQYF
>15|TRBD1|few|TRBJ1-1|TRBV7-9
TGTTCCAGCAGCGCCTCAGGGGGCAGAGGCACTGAAGCTTTCTTT
CSSSASGGRGTEAFF
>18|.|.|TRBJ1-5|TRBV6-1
TGTGCCAGCAGTGAACGCCCCCCCGCATCCGAGTACAATCAGCCCCAGCATTTT
CASSERPPASEYNQPQHF
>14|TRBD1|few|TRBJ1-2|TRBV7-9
TGTTCCAGCAGCCCACAGGGGATAGGCTATGGCTACACCTTC
CSSSPQGIGYGYTF
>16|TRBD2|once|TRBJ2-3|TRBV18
TGTGCCAGCTCATCTCCTAGCGGGGGACCCACAGATACGCAGTATTTT
CASSSPSGGPTDTQYF
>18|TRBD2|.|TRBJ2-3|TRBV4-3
TGCGCCAGCAGCCAAGGACTAGCGGGGATGGGGGGCGCAGATACGCAGTATTTT
CASSQGLAGMGGADTQYF
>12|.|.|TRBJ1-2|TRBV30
TGTGCCTGGAGTGAGACGGGGGGGGGCTACACCTTC
CAWSETGGGYTF
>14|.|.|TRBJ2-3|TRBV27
TGTGCCAGCAGTTTAAGCCGGAGCACAGATACGCAGTATTTT
CASSLSRSTDTQYF
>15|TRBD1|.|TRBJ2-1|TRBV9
TGTGCCAGCAGCTACGGGACAGGATCCTACAATGAGCAGTTCTTC
CASSYGTGSYNEQFF
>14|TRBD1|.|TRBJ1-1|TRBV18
TGTGCCAGCTCCAGTGACAGGGGGAACACTGAAGCTTTCTTT
CASSSDRGNTEAFF
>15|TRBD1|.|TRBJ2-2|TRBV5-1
TGCGCCAGCAGCTCGGGACAGCCGAACACCGGGGAGCTGTTTTTT
CASSSGQPNTGELFF
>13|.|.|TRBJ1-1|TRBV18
TGTGCCAGCTCACAAACAGGGAACACTGAAGCTTTCTTT
CASSQTGNTEAFF
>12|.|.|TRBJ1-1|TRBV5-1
TGCGCCAGCAGCCCCCCCCCTCCTGAAGCTTTCTTT
CASSPPPPEAFF
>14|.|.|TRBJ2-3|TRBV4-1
TGCGCCAGCAGCCCCTTTGAGGGCACAGATACGCAGTATTTT
CASSPFEGTDTQYF
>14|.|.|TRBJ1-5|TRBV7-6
TGTGCCAGCAGCTTAGAGGGGCGGAATCAGCCCCAGCATTTT
CASSLEGRNQPQHF
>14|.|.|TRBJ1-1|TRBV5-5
TGTGCCAGCAGCTTGGTCCCGGGGGAAGCTGAAGCTTTCTTT
CASSLVPGEAEAFF
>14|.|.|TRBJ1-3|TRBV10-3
TGTGCCATCAGTGAAACAGACTCTGGAAACACCATATATTTT
CAISETDSGNTIYF
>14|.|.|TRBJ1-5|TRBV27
TGTGCCAGCAGCCCGGGTGGGGGGGGTCAGCCCCAGCATTTT
CASSPGGGGQPQHF
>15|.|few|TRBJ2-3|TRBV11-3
TGTGCCAGCACCCCCGTAGGAGGGGCACGGGGTACGCAGTATTTT
CASTPVGGARGTQYF
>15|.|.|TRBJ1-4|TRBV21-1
TGTGCCAGCAGCAAAGCTAACGGTGATTGTGGAAAACTGTTTTTT
CASSKANGDCGKLFF
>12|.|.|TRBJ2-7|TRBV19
TGTGCCAGTAGTATGGGAGTGGGCGAGCAGTACTTC
CASSMGVGEQYF
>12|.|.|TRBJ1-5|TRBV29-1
TGCAGCGTTCGACATGGCAATCAGCCCCAGCATTTT
CSVRHGNQPQHF
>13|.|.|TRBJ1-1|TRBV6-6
TGTGCCAGCATCACGGGGGGAGCGGCTGAAGCTTTCTTT
CASITGGAAEAFF
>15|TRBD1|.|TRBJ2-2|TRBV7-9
TGTGCCAGCAGCACACAGGGGGCAAGCACCGGGGAGCTGTTTTTT
CASSTQGASTGELFF
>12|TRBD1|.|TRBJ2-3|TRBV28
TGTGCCAGCACCCAGGACAGGGTCACGCAGTATTTT
CASTQDRVTQYF
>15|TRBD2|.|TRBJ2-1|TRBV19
TGTGCCAGTAGTATATCGAACTGGCGGGGGAATGAGCAGTTCTTC
CASSISNWRGNEQFF
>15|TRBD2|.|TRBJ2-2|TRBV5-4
TGTGCCAGCAGTCCTATAGCGGGGGGGCGTGGGGAGCTGTTTTTT
CASSPIAGGRGELFF
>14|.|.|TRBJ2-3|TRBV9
TGTGCCAGCAGCGTAGGCCCGCAGGGGGATACGCAGTATTTT
CASSVGPQGDTQYF
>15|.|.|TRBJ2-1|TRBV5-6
TGTGCCAGCAGCTTACAGACTCGGGGCTACAATGAGCAGTTCTTC
CASSLQTRGYNEQFF
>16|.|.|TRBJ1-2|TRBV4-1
TGCGCCAGCAGCCAAGATCTTTCCAGGGCATTCTATGGCTACACCTTC
CASSQDLSRAFYGYTF